The clone carrying this T cell receptor (beta chain) was counted at least ten times. These data come from a study of tumor-infiltrating lymphocytes in primary liver carcinoma. At the level of the study: Subjects consisted of male and female patients aged 30 to 69 years.

This CDR3 spans 15 amino acids. Germline-derived CDR1 and CDR2 are SGHDT and YYEEEE. Trimming removed 0 bases at V and 5 bases at J, with 12 bases between. Co-extracting RNA and DNA was done with about 20-33 mg of unsorted bulk tissue as input. Production of TCR beta cDNA used around 500 ng total RNA together with a constant-region primer. Modified slightly, ARM-PCR produced TCR beta libraries over three nested multiplex PCR rounds. A C-beta reverse primer was combined with TRBV1-TRBV30 forward primers in the first two PCR rounds, and each round had approximately 9 cycles. MiXCR was run by TCRdb on the multiplex PCR reads, yielding one entry per CDR3 protein. The data contain fewer than 75,000 distinct CDR3 sequences, approximately 74% of them singletons.

The genes are TRBV5-6 and TRBJ1-5; no clear D. This receptor was obtained from a man aged 35 to 55 with primary liver carcinoma and hepatitis B virus infection. The material sequenced was liver tumor tissue from sampling region 4. The subset denotes: tumor region T4, right-lateral pole. The CDR3 DNA sequence: TGTGCCAGCAGCTTGGCTGGTAGGCTGGATCAGCCCCAGCATTTT. Translated, it gives CASSLAGRLDQPQHF. The full variable domain, rest sourced from reference TRBV5-6 and TRBJ1-5, is DAGVTQSPTHLIKTRGQQVTLRCSPKSGHDTVSWYQQALGQGPQFIFQYYEEEERQRGNFPDRFSGHQFPNYSSELNVNALLLGDSALYLCASSLAGRLDQPQHFGDGTRLSIL.